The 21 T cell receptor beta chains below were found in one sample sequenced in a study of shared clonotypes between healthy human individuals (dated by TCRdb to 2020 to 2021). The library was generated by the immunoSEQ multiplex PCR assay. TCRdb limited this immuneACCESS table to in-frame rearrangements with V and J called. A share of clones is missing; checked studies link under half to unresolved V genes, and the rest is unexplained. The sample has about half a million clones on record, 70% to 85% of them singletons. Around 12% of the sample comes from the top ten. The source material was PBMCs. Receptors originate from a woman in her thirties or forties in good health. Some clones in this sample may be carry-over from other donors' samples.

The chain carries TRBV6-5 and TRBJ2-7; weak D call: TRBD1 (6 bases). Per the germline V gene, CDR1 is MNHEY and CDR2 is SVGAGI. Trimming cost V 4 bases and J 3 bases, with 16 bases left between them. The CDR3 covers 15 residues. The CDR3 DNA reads TGTGCCAGCAGTTTCATGGCAGGGGCTGTCTACGAGCAGTACTTC. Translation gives CASSFMAGAVYEQYF.

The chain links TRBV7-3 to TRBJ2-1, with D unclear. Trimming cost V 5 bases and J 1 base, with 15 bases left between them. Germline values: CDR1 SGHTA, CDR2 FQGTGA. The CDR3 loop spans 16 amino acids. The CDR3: CASSLDGDVSYNEQFF. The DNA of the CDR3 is TGTGCCAGCAGCCTGGATGGGGATGTTTCCTACAATGAGCAGTTCTTC. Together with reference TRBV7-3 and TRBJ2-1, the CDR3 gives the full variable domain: GAGVSQTPSNKVTEKGKYVELRCDPISGHTALYWYRQSLGQGPEFLIYFQGTGAADDSGLPNDRFFAVRPEGSVSTLKIQRTERGDSAVYLCASSLDGDVSYNEQFFGPGTRLTVL.

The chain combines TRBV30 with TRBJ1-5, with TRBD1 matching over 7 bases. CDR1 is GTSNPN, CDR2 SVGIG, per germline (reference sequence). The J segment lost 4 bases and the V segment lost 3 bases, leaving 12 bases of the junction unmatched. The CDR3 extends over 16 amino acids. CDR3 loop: CAWSRQGGTLNQPQHF. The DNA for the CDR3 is TGTGCCTGGAGCCGACAGGGCGGGACACTGAATCAGCCCCAGCATTTT.

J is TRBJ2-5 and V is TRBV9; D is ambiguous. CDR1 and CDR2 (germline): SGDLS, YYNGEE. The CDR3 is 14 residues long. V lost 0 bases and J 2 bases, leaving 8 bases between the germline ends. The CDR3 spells CASSVGDYQETQYF. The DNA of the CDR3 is TGTGCCAGCAGCGTAGGGGATTATCAAGAGACCCAGTACTTC.

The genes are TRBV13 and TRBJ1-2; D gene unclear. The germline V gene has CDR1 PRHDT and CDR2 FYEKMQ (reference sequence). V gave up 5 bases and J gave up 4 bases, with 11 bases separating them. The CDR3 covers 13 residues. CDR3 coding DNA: TGTGCCAGCAGCCTCAGCGAAACCTATGGCTACACCTTC. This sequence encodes CASSLSETYGYTF.

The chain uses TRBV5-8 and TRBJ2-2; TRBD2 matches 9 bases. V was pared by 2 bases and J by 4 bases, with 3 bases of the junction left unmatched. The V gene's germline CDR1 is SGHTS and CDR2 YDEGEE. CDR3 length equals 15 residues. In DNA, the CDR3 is TGTGCCAGCAGCTTCCTAGCGGGATCCACCGGGGAGCTGTTTTTT. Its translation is CASSFLAGSTGELFF.

The CDR3 coding sequence is TGTGCCAGCAGCTTATCCCATTTACAGGATTTGGCTTTCTTT. Translated: CASSLSHLQDLAFF. The J gene is TRBJ1-1, the V gene TRBV11-2; D perhaps matches TRBD1 (5 bases). Germline assignment: CDR1 SGHAT and CDR2 FQNNGV. The CDR3 covers 14 residues. V lost 2 bases, J lost 11 bases, and 18 bases lay in between. Combining the CDR3 with reference TRBV11-2 and TRBJ1-1 gives the whole variable domain EAGVAQSPRYKIIEKRQSVAFWCNPISGHATLYWYQQILGQGPKLLIQFQNNGVVDDSQLPKDRFSAERLKGVDSTLKIQPAKLEDSAVYLCASSLSHLQDLAFFGQGTRLTVV.

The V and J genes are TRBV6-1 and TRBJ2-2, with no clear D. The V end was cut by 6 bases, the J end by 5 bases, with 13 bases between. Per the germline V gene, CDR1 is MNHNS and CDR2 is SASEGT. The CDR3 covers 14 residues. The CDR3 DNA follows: TGTGCCAGCAGAGTAGGGTTTGGTACCGGGGAGCTGTTTTTT. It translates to CASRVGFGTGELFF.

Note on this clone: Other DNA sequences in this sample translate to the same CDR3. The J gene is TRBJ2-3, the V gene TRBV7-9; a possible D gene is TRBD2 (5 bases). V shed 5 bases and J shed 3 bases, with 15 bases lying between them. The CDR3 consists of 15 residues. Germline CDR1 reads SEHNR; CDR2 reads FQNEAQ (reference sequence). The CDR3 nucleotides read TGTGCCAGCAGCCGTGGGAGTCCGGGGACAGATACGCAGTATTTT. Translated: CASSRGSPGTDTQYF.

CDR3 residues: CASSTGQGIQPQHF. Written as DNA, the CDR3 is TGTGCCAGCAGTACTGGACAGGGGATTCAGCCCCAGCATTTT. The chain carries TRBV6-5 and TRBJ1-5; 9 bases map to TRBD1. This CDR3 is 14 amino acids long. Germline CDR1 reads MNHEY; CDR2 reads SVGAGI. Germline trimming cut 5 bases from V and 6 bases from J; bases unmatched to any gene: 5.

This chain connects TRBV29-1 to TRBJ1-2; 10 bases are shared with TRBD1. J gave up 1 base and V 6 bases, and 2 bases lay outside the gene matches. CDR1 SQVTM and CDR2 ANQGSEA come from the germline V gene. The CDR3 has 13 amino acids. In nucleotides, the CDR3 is TGCAGCGTCCGGACAGGGGGTAACTATGGCTACACCTTC. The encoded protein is CSVRTGGNYGYTF.

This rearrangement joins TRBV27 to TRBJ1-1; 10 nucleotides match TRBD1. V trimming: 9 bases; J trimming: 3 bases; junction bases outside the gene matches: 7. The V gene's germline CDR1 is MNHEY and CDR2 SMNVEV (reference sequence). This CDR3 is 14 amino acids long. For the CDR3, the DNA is TGTGCCAGTAAGACAGGGGGCGCGTACACTGAAGCTTTCTTT. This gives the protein CASKTGGAYTEAFF.

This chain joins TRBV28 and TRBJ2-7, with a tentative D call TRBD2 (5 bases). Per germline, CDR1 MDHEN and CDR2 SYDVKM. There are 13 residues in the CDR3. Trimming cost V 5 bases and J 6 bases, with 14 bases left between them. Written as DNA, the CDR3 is TGTGCCAGCAGTGAAGGACTCAGGATCGAGCAGTACTTC. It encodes CASSEGLRIEQYF.

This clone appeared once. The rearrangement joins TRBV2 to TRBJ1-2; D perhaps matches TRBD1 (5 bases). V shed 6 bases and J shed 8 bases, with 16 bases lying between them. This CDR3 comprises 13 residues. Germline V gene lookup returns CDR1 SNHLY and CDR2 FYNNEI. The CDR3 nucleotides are TGTGCCAGCAGGGGGGGGAGCGCCTTCGGCTACACCTTC. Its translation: CASRGGSAFGYTF.

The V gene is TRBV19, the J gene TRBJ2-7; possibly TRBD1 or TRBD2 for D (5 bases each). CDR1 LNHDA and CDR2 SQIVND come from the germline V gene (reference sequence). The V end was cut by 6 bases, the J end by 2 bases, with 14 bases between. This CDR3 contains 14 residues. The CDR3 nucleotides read TGTGCCAGTAGAGGGACCGCTCTAGCCTACGAGCAGTACTTC. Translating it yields CASRGTALAYEQYF.

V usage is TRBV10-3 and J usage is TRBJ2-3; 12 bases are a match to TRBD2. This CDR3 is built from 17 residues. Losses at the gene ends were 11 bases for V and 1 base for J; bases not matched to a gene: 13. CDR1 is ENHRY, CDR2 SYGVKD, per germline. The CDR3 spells CASGPLAGGPGTDTQYF. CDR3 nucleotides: TGTGCCTCGGGACCGCTAGCGGGAGGGCCGGGCACAGATACGCAGTATTTT.

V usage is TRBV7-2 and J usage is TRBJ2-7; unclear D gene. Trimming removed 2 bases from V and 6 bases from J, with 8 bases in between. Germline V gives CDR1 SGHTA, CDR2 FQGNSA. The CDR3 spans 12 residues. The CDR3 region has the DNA TGTGCCAGCAGCTTATTGGGCGGCGAGCAGTACTTC. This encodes CASSLLGGEQYF.

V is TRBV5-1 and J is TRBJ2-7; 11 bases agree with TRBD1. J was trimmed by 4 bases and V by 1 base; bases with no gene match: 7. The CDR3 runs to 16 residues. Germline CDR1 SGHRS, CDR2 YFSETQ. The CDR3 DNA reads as TGCGCCAGCAGCTTGAACCCGGACAGGGGGCTATACGAGCAGTACTTC. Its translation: CASSLNPDRGLYEQYF.

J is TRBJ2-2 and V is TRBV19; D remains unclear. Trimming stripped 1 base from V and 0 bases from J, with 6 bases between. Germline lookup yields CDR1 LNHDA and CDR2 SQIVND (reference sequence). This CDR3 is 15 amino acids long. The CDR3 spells CASSIGLANTGELFF. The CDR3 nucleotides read TGTGCCAGTAGTATAGGGCTCGCGAACACCGGGGAGCTGTTTTTT.

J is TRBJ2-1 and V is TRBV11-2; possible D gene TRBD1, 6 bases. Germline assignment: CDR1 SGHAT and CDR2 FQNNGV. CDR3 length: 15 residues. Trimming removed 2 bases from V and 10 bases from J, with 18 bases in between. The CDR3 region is CASSLNHMGAGEQFF. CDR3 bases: TGTGCCAGCAGCTTAAACCACATGGGGGCTGGCGAGCAGTTCTTC.

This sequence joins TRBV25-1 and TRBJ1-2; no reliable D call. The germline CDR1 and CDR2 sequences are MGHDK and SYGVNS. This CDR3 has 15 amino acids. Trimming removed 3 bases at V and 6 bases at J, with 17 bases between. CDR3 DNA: TGTGCCAGCAGTGACCCCAGAGAGCCTTTGAATGGCTACACCTTC. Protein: CASSDPREPLNGYTF.